The rows below give T cell receptor beta chains drawn from one sample of a study of human T cells and chemical hapten exposure. MiXCR was run by TCRdb on the 5' RACE reads, yielding one entry per CDR3 protein. The data show about 140,000 distinct CDR3 sequences, with approximately 4% seen just once and over 1.3% held by the top ten. The receptors originated from a female donor in good health. The CDR3 runs from the conserved cysteine through the conserved F or W. The order of the fields is V gene, J gene, clone size, D gene, CDR3 DNA, CDR3 protein. D genes are given only for firm matches. Only part of the rows carry a size: once, few, many, or a class if the clone is expanded.

TRBV19,TRBJ1-2,few,-,TGTGCCAGTAGGCTACAGGGTCACGTCTATGGCTACACCTTC,CASRLQGHVYGYTF
TRBV27,TRBJ2-3,many,-,TGTGCCAGCGGTTTTATCGGGGGAATCAGAGATACGCAGTATTTT,CASGFIGGIRDTQYF
TRBV5-1,TRBJ2-3,many,TRBD2,TGCGCCAGCAGCTTGGTTGTAGCGGGGGGAGGACCGGATACGCAGTATTTT,CASSLVVAGGGPDTQYF
TRBV5-4,TRBJ1-2,-,TRBD1,TGTGCCAGCAGCTTGACGGCAGGGGGGGACTATGGCTACACCTTC,CASSLTAGGDYGYTF
TRBV9,TRBJ1-6,many,-,TGTGCCAGCAGCGCATTGGACAGTCTAAATTCACCCCTCCACTTT,CASSALDSLNSPLHF
TRBV11-2,TRBJ2-3,many,-,TGTGCCAGCAGCTTCTCAGGGGTGCCGAGAGATACGCAGTATTTT,CASSFSGVPRDTQYF
TRBV20-1,TRBJ2-3,many,-,TGCAGTGCTAGCGGTACTACCGTCTCTAGCACAGATACGCAGTATTTT,CSASGTTVSSTDTQYF
TRBV11-3,TRBJ2-2,-,TRBD1,TGTGCCAGCCAACCGGGACAGTGTTCCGGGGAGCTGTTTTTT,CASQPGQCSGELFF
TRBV11-2,TRBJ2-3,many,-,TGTGCCAGCAGCTTACAACCGGGGTCAGATACGCAGTATTTT,CASSLQPGSDTQYF
TRBV5-1,TRBJ1-1,many,-,TGCGCCAGCAGCTGGGAGGCCCTGGGCACTGAAGCTTTCTTT,CASSWEALGTEAFF
TRBV10-2,TRBJ1-1,many,-,TGCGCCAGCAGTGAGTTCGCGACAGGAGAAGCTTTCTTT,CASSEFATGEAFF
TRBV30,TRBJ2-7,few,TRBD1,TGTGCCTGGAGTGCCCGTTGGGACAGGGTTTCCTACGAGCAGTACTTC,CAWSARWDRVSYEQYF
TRBV12-3/TRBV12-4,TRBJ2-5,many,TRBD2,TGTGCCAGCAGTCCCTCCGCGGGGGGGGAGACCCAGTACTTC,CASSPSAGGETQYF
TRBV7-2,TRBJ1-6,many,-,TGTGCCAGCAGCGCCCAACCTGGGGGATTTGGTTCACCCCTCCACTTT,CASSAQPGGFGSPLHF
TRBV7-9,TRBJ2-1,many,TRBD2,TGTGCCAGCAGCTTACTAGCGGGGGATCCTAATGAGCAGTTCTTC,CASSLLAGDPNEQFF
TRBV14,TRBJ2-1,many,TRBD1,TGTGCCAGCAGCCTTTACGGACAGGGAGAGTTCTTC,CASSLYGQGEFF
TRBV6-1,TRBJ1-2,many,TRBD1,TGTGCCAGCAGTGTAGGACAGGGTGCCTCAGGCTACACCTTC,CASSVGQGASGYTF
TRBV7-9,TRBJ1-3,many,-,TGTGCCAGCAGCTTAGCGACGGCTGGAAACACCATATATTTT,CASSLATAGNTIYF
TRBV4-2,TRBJ1-2,many,-,TGTGCCAGCAGCCAAGATGGTAACAGATACGATGGCTACACCTTC,CASSQDGNRYDGYTF
TRBV6-5,TRBJ2-5,many,-,TGTGCCAGCAGTTACCTCGCCCCGGGGAGCGGGCAAGAGACCCAGTACTTC,CASSYLAPGSGQETQYF
TRBV6-2/TRBV6-3,TRBJ1-1,few,-,TGTGCCAGCAGTAGTCAGGGACGTGAAGCTTTCTTT,CASSSQGREAFF
TRBV7-2,TRBJ2-5,-,-,TGTGCCAGCAGCCCTCTATTGGAGACCCAGTACTTC,CASSPLLETQYF
TRBV7-2,TRBJ1-1,many,-,TGTGCCAGCAGCATAGTCCCGACTCAACACCTGAACACTGAAGCTTTCTTT,CASSIVPTQHLNTEAFF
TRBV15,TRBJ1-4,-,-,TGTGCCACCAGCAGACTGGCCACAAAACTGTTTTTT,CATSRLATKLFF
TRBV7-3,TRBJ2-2,many,-,TGTGCCAGCAGCTTAAGAGTAGCCGCCCTGTCGAACACCGGGGAGCTGTTTTTT,CASSLRVAALSNTGELFF
TRBV10-3,TRBJ2-3,many,-,TGTGCCATCAGTGATGCTACGGGTCGGGGAGAAGGAGATACGCAGTATTTT,CAISDATGRGEGDTQYF
TRBV15,TRBJ1-5,few,-,TGTGCCACCAGCAGAGTCCTGGGGGCTCAGGGGAATCAGCCCCAGCATTTT,CATSRVLGAQGNQPQHF
TRBV5-1,TRBJ2-3,many,TRBD2,TGCGCCAGCACCCAAGCGGGGGGGTTGGAAGATACGCAGTATTTT,CASTQAGGLEDTQYF
TRBV7-9,TRBJ2-3,many,-,TGTGCCAGCAGCTTAGCGGGGGGGCTGGCAGATACGCAGTATTTT,CASSLAGGLADTQYF
TRBV11-2,TRBJ2-6,many,-,TGTGCCAGCAGCTTTGGGTCCTCTGGGGCCAACGTCCTGACTTTC,CASSFGSSGANVLTF
TRBV20-1,TRBJ2-7,many,TRBD1,TGCAGTGCTGCCGGGACAGGGAAATTGAGTACGTTCGAGCAGTACTTC,CSAAGTGKLSTFEQYF
TRBV21-1,TRBJ1-1,few,-,TGTGCCAGCGTGCCCATGATAGGGGCCAACACTGAAGCTTTCTTT,CASVPMIGANTEAFF
TRBV12-3/TRBV12-4,TRBJ2-7,medium-sized,-,TGTGCCAGCAGTTCAAGCAGGGCAACCTACGAGCAGTACTTC,CASSSSRATYEQYF
TRBV28,TRBJ1-1,many,-,TGTGCCAGCAGTTTAAGTGGGGTATGGGGGAACACTGAAGCTTTCTTT,CASSLSGVWGNTEAFF
TRBV6-5,TRBJ1-1,many,TRBD1,TGTGCCAGCAGTTACTCGTTGGGACAGGTTGAAGCTTTCTTT,CASSYSLGQVEAFF
TRBV3-1,TRBJ2-1,many,-,TGTGCCAGCAGCCTTCTAGGCTTTGTGAGCTCCTACAATGAGCAGTTCTTC,CASSLLGFVSSYNEQFF